These 3 T cell receptor beta chains share one sample of origin, sequenced in a study of shared clonotypes between healthy human individuals. Using immunoSEQ multiplex PCR, the repertoire was profiled, and TCRdb retains in-frame clones only, with some absent. The sample shows about 2.4 million clones, around nine tenths of them seen only once. Sequenced: naive CD4+ T cells sorted from blood. Noted subset: CD45RA+ positively selected. These receptors were obtained from a man between 18 and 35 years old in good health.

The chain employs TRBV5-5 and TRBJ1-2; TRBD1 might be the D (5 bases). Per germline, CDR1 SGHKS and CDR2 YYEKEE (reference sequence). CDR3 length: 11 amino acids. V lost 1 base and J 7 bases, leaving 5 bases between the germline ends. The CDR3 nucleotides are TGTGCCAGCAGCTTGCAGGGTGGCTACACCTTC. Translating it yields CASSLQGGYTF.

Note on this clone: Other DNA sequences in the same sample also yield this CDR3. This chain connects TRBV7-9 to TRBJ2-1; no reliable D call. The CDR3 is 11 amino acids. The germline V and J ends were trimmed by 5 bases and 5 bases, with 4 bases remaining between them. CDR1 and CDR2 from the germline V gene are SEHNR and FQNEAQ (reference sequence). Written as DNA, the CDR3 is TGTGCCAGCAGCCTAAACAATGAGCAGTTCTTC. Translation: CASSLNNEQFF. Supplemented by reference TRBV7-9 and TRBJ2-1, the full variable domain reads DTGVSQNPRHKITKRGQNVTFRCDPISEHNRLYWYRQTLGQGPEFLTYFQNEAQLEKSRLLSDRFSAERPKGSFSTLEIQRTEQGDSAMYLCASSLNNEQFFGPGTRLTVL.

The chain carries TRBV18 and TRBJ2-2, with 9 nucleotides matching TRBD1. Per the germline V gene, CDR1 is KGHSH and CDR2 is LQKENI. V shed 6 bases and J 5 bases; nucleotides not matched to a gene: 7. The CDR3 extends over 15 amino acids. CDR3 in DNA: TGTGCCAGCTCCCGAGGACAGGGGAAGACCGGGGAGCTGTTTTTT. Translating it yields CASSRGQGKTGELFF.